The rows below give T cell receptor beta chains drawn from one sample of a study of blood T cell repertoires in COVID-19. Libraries were prepared by immunoSEQ multiplex PCR; TCRdb keeps only in-frame clonotypes and omits some of them. Of over 95,000 clones in the sample, roughly 79% are singletons; the top ten hold over 9.5%. Sequencing was carried out using peripheral blood. Receptors originate from a human donor in a cohort sampled during active COVID-19. Both conserved end residues are part of each CDR3. A D gene is named only where the DNA matches it firmly. Part of the rows lack a size; the others show once, few, many or a class for expanded clones.

>.|TRBJ2-1|.|TRBV2
CASILFEYNEQFF
TGTGCCAGCATCCTATTCGAGTACAATGAGCAGTTCTTC
>.|TRBJ1-1|.|TRBV29-1
CSVGGMANTEAFF
TGCAGCGTGGGGGGAATGGCGAACACTGAAGCTTTCTTT
>TRBD2|TRBJ2-1|few|TRBV7-2
CASSLELAGGNEQFF
TGTGCCAGCAGCTTAGAGCTAGCGGGAGGGAATGAGCAGTTCTTC
>TRBD2|TRBJ2-1|once|TRBV19
CASRGLLAGGPANEQFF
TGTGCCAGTAGGGGTCTTCTAGCGGGAGGGCCGGCCAATGAGCAGTTCTTC
>TRBD1|TRBJ2-7|.|TRBV28
CASSGTALGYEQYF
TGTGCCAGCAGTGGGACAGCCCTAGGCTACGAGCAGTACTTC
>TRBD2|TRBJ2-5|.|TRBV20-1
CSASYGRGSETQYF
TGCAGTGCTAGTTACGGGCGGGGGTCAGAGACCCAGTACTTC
>.|TRBJ1-4|.|TRBV9
CASSVGDRNEKLFF
TGTGCCAGCAGCGTAGGAGACAGGAATGAAAAACTGTTTTTT
>.|TRBJ2-3|.|TRBV6-5
CASSSGVPDTQYF
TGTGCCAGCTCCTCGGGGGTCCCAGATACGCAGTATTTT
>TRBD1|TRBJ1-5|.|TRBV7-8
CASSPLGQGASQPQHF
TGTGCCAGCAGCCCTCTCGGACAGGGGGCGAGTCAGCCCCAGCATTTT
>TRBD2|TRBJ2-1|.|TRBV10-1
CASSDIGLAGISYNEQFF
TGCGCCAGCAGTGACATTGGATTAGCGGGGATATCCTACAATGAGCAGTTCTTC
>.|TRBJ1-6|.|TRBV6-6
CASQNGADSPLHF
TGTGCCAGCCAGAATGGCGCGGATTCACCCCTCCACTTT
>.|TRBJ2-7|.|TRBV14
CASSPRTPYEQYF
TGTGCCAGCAGCCCCCGAACTCCCTACGAGCAGTACTTC
>.|TRBJ2-1|.|TRBV21-1
CASSKFSDREKNNEQFF
TGTGCCAGCAGCAAATTTTCGGACAGGGAAAAGAACAATGAGCAGTTCTTC
>TRBD1|TRBJ1-1|.|TRBV13
CASSLALGQGANTEAFF
TGTGCCAGCAGCTTAGCTTTGGGACAGGGGGCGAACACTGAAGCTTTCTTT
>TRBD2|TRBJ2-1|.|TRBV10-1
CASSDSGSIHEQFF
TGCGCCAGCAGTGACAGCGGGAGCATCCATGAGCAGTTCTTC
>TRBD1|TRBJ2-7|few|TRBV14
CASSPGQPPGQYF
TGTGCCAGCAGCCCGGGACAGCCCCCCGGGCAGTACTTC
>TRBD1|TRBJ1-6|.|TRBV7-3
CASSLAGGGSPLHF
TGTGCCAGCAGCTTAGCAGGGGGCGGGTCACCCCTCCACTTT